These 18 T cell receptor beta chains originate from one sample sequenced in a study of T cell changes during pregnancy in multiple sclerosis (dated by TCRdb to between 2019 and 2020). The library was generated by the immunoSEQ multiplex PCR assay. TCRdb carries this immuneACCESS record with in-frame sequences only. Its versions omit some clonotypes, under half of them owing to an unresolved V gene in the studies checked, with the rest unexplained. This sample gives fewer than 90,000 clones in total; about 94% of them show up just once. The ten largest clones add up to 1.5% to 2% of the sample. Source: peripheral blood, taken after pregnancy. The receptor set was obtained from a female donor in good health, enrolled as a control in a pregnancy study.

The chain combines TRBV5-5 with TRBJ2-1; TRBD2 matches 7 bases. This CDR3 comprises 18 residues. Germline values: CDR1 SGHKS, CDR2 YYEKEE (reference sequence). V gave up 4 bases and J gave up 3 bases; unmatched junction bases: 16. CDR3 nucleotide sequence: TGTGCCAGCAGCGTTGGGGGTGGATCGGGGGGTTACTACAATGAGCAGTTCTTC. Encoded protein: CASSVGGGSGGYYNEQFF. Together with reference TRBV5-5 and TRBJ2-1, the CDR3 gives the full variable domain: DAGVTQSPTHLIKTRGQQVTLRCSPISGHKSVSWYQQVLGQGPQFIFQYYEKEERGRGNFPDRFSARQFPNYSSELNVNALLLGDSALYLCASSVGGGSGGYYNEQFFGPGTRLTVL.

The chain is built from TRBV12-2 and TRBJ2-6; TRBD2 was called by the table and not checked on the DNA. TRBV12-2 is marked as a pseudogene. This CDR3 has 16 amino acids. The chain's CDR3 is CASRLNLGSGANVLTF. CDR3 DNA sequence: TGTGCAAGTCGCCTAAATCTCGGCTCTGGGGCCAACGTCCTGACTTTC.

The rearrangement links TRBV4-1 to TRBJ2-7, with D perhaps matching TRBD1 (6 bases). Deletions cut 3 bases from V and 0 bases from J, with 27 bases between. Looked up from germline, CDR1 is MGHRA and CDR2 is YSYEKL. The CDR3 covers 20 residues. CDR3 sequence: CASSQGSLSQGPGNSYEQYF. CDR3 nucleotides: TGCGCCAGCAGCCAGGGAAGTTTGTCTCAGGGGCCGGGCAACTCCTACGAGCAGTACTTC.

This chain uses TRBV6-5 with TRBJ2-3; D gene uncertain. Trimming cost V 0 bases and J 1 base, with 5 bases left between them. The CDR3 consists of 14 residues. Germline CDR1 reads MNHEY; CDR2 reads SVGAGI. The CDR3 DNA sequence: TGTGCCAGCAGTTACTCGTTAGGCACAGATACGCAGTATTTT. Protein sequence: CASSYSLGTDTQYF.

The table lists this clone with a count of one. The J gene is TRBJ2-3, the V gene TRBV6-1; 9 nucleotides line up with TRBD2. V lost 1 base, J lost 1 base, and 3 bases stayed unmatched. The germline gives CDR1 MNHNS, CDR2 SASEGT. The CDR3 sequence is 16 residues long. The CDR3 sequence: CASSEGAGGGTDTQYF. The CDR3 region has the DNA TGTGCCAGCAGTGAAGGGGCGGGAGGGGGCACAGATACGCAGTATTTT.

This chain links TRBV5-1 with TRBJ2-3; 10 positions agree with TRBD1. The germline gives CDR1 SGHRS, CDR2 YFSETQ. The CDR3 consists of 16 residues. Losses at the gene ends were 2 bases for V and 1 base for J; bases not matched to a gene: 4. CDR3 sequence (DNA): TGCGCCAGCAGCTTCGACAGGGGGCGAGGCACAGATACGCAGTATTTT. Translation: CASSFDRGRGTDTQYF.

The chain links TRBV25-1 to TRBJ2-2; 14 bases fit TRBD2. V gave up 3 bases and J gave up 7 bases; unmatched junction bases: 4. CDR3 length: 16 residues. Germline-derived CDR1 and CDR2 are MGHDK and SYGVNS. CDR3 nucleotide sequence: TGTGCCAGCAGTGATCCCGGACTAGCGGGAGGCGGGGAGCTGTTTTTT. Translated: CASSDPGLAGGGELFF.

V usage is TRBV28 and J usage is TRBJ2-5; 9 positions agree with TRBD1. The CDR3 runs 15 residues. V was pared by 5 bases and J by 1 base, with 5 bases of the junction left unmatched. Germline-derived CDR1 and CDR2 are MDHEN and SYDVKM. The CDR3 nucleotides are TGTGCCAGCAGTGACAGGGGGATCCTCCAAGAGACCCAGTACTTC. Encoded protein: CASSDRGILQETQYF. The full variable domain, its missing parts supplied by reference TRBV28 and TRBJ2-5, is DVKVTQSSRYLVKRTGEKVFLECVQDMDHENMFWYRQDPGLGLRLIYFSYDVKMKEKGDIPEGYSVSREKKERFSLILESASTNQTSMYLCASSDRGILQETQYFGPGTRLLVL.

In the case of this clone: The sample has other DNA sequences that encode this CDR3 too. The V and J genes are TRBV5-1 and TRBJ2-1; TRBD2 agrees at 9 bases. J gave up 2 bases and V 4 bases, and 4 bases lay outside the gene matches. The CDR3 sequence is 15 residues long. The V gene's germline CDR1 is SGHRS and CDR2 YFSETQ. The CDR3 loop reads CASSVTSGTYNEQFF. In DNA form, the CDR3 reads TGCGCCAGCAGCGTGACTAGCGGTACCTACAATGAGCAGTTCTTC.

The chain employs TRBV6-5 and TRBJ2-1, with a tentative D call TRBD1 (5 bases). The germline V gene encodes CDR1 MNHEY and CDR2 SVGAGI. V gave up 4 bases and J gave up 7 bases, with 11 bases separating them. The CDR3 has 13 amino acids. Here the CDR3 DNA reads TGTGCCAGCAGTTCGACAGTCGGTAATGAGCAGTTCTTC. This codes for CASSSTVGNEQFF.

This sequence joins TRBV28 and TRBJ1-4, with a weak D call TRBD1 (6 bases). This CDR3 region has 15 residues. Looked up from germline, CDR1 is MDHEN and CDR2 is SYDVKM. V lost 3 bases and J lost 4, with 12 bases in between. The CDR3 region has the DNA TGTGCCAGCAGTTTCGCGGGGGGCCTTAATGAAAAACTGTTTTTT. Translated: CASSFAGGLNEKLFF.

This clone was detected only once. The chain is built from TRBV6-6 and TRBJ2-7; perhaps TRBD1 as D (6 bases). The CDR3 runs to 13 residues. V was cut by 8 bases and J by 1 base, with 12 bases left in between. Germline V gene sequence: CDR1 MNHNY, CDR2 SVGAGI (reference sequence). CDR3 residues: CASFNRDSYEQYF. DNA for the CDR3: TGTGCCAGCTTTAACAGGGATTCCTACGAGCAGTACTTC.

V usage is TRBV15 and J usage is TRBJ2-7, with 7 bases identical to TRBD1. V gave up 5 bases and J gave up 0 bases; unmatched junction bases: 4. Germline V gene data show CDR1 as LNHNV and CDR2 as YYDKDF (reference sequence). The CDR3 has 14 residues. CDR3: CATSPQGSSYEQYF. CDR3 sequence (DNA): TGTGCCACCAGCCCACAGGGGAGCTCCTACGAGCAGTACTTC. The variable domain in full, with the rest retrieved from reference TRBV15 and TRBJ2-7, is DAMVIQNPRYQVTQFGKPVTLSCSQTLNHNVMYWYQQKSSQAPKLLFHYYDKDFNNEADTPDNFQSRRPNTSFCFLDIRSPGLGDTAMYLCATSPQGSSYEQYFGPGTRLTVT.

The CDR3 coding sequence is TGTGCCAGCATCCCCCCAGGGGGGTCTCCCTACGAGCAGTACTTC. Protein: CASIPPGGSPYEQYF. The chain carries TRBV2 and TRBJ2-7; D is perhaps TRBD1 (7 bases). The CDR3 covers 15 residues. V was cut by 7 bases and J by 2 bases, with 18 bases left in between. Per germline, CDR1 SNHLY and CDR2 FYNNEI.

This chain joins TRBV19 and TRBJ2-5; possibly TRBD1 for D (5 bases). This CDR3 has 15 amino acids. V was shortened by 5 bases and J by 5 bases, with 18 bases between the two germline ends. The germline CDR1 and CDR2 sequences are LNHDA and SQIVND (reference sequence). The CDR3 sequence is CASSQNGAFQETQYF. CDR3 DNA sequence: TGTGCCAGTAGTCAAAATGGGGCTTTCCAGGAGACCCAGTACTTC.

The CDR3 DNA is TGTGCCACCAGCAGAGAGCGGGAGGTCTCCTACGAGCAGTACTTC. Translating it yields CATSREREVSYEQYF. The chain joins TRBV15 to TRBJ2-7, with 8 bases that match TRBD2. Per germline, CDR1 LNHNV and CDR2 YYDKDF (reference sequence). The CDR3 runs to 15 residues. V was pared by 0 bases and J by 0 bases, with 1 base of the junction left unmatched.

The CDR3 nucleotides read TGTGCCAGCAGTCAAACCTTCCAGGGAAGCTACACCTTC. Encoded protein: CASSQTFQGSYTF. This chain connects TRBV6-5 to TRBJ1-2; possibly TRBD1 for D (5 bases). The germline gives CDR1 MNHEY, CDR2 SVGAGI. The V and J ends lost 5 bases and 9 bases respectively, with 16 bases between them. The CDR3 contains 13 residues.

The CDR3 reads CASSSRDTQYF. The CDR3 DNA reads as TGTGCCAGCAGCTCTAGAGATACGCAGTATTTT. This chain joins TRBV28 and TRBJ2-3; the D is unclear. The germline CDR1 and CDR2 sequences are MDHEN and SYDVKM. The CDR3 sequence is 11 residues long. With 6 bases removed from V and 5 bases from J, the gap between germline ends came to 6 bases.